The T cell receptor beta chain described here comes from a study of STAT3 mutations in large granular lymphocyte leukemia. Overall study results and limits: In T-cell large granular lymphocyte leukemia, about half of patients showed multiple immunodominant subclonotypes.

Method: immunoSEQ multiplex PCR; TCRdb's copy keeps in-frame clones and lacks some. Of 9,000 to 9,500 clones listed, 88% are singletons. As concerns this clone: As yet, its antigen is unknown.

The CDR3 runs to 16 residues. Germline values: CDR1 KGHSH, CDR2 LQKENI. Trimming at V came to 3 bases and at J to 3 bases, leaving 6 bases not matched to a gene. The sequence was obtained from a man aged 80 or over with T-cell large granular lymphocyte leukemia. Some clones in this sample may be carry-over from other donors' samples. The chain links TRBV18 to TRBJ2-2, with 8 bases lining up with TRBD1. Sequencing was carried out using peripheral blood mononuclear cells. The CDR3, as DNA: TGTGCCAGCTCACCTTGGACAGGGACGGACACCGGGGAGCTGTTTTTT. This encodes CASSPWTGTDTGELFF.